The clone carrying this T cell receptor beta chain was seen only a few times. Its antigen is unidentified. Germline-derived CDR1 and CDR2 are SGHAT and FQNNGV. The CDR3 contains 15 residues. V was clipped by 5 bases and J by 7 bases; unmatched bases: 6. Investigators reverse transcribed all isolated RNA, so they sequenced expressed TCRB transcripts. Repertoires were generated with immunoSEQ multiplex PCR, while TCRdb's copy carries only in-frame clones and drops some. The data contain a few hundred thousand clones, roughly 14% of them seen just once; the ten biggest clones take up 0.019%. All of the sorted populations showed purity greater than 95%. This record comes from a study of beta chain features in type 1 diabetes. Study information: Healthy donors and patients showed comparable age, gender and cell yields.

Broader study findings: Shortening of TCRB CDR3s, moderate but significant, appeared in all four CD4+ subsets of Type 1 diabetes patients.

The source is a man aged 30-40 years with type 1 diabetes. The chain has TRBV11-2 and TRBJ2-2; the match to TRBD2 covers 11 bases. Sequencing input: naive CD4+ T cells from blood. This CDR3 reads CASSLLAGVHGELFF. The CDR3, as DNA: TGTGCCAGCAGCCTACTAGCGGGAGTGCACGGGGAGCTGTTTTTT. Filled out from reference TRBV11-2 and TRBJ2-2, the complete variable domain reads EAGVAQSPRYKIIEKRQSVAFWCNPISGHATLYWYQQILGQGPKLLIQFQNNGVVDDSQLPKDRFSAERLKGVDSTLKIQPAKLEDSAVYLCASSLLAGVHGELFFGEGSRLTVL.